These 23 T cell receptor beta chains originate from one sample sequenced in a study of breast tumors, draining lymph nodes, adjacent tissues. Via MiXCR, TCRdb re-called the multiplex PCR reads, giving one row per CDR3 protein. This sample carries roughly 260,000 distinct CDR3 sequences, 30% to 35% of them seen once, and the ten largest clones take 0.85% to 1.2%. Axillary draining lymph nodes of breast cancer patients supplied the node samples. Material: axillary lymph node tissue. These receptors came from a female donor with breast cancer. Some clones in this sample may be carry-over from other donors' samples.

There are many counts of this clonotype. The V call is TRBV7-8, the J call TRBJ2-3; D remains ambiguous. Between the trimmed V and J ends, which lost 5 bases and 5 bases, there was a span of 8 bases. In germline, CDR1 is SGHVS, CDR2 FQNEAQ. This CDR3 comprises 12 residues. CDR3 DNA sequence: TGTGCCAGCAGCCCTCACGTAGATACGCAGTATTTT. Translated, it gives CASSPHVDTQYF.

Turning to this clonotype: A much larger clone differs by one base, so this may be a read error. V gene TRBV20-1 combines with J gene TRBJ2-5; perhaps D is TRBD1 or TRBD2 (5 bases each). Per the germline V gene, CDR1 is DFQATT and CDR2 is SNEGSKA (reference sequence). The CDR3 runs 16 residues. Deletions cut 6 bases from V and 1 base from J, with 21 bases between. CDR3: CSAFKGAGGTQETQYF. CDR3 coding DNA: TGCAGTGCCTTCAAAGGGGCAGGAGGTACCCAAGAGACCCAGTACTTC.

The chain is built from TRBV28 and TRBJ2-2, with 9 bases matching TRBD2. Germline lookup yields CDR1 MDHEN and CDR2 SYDVKM. This CDR3 is 14 amino acids long. With V trimmed by 6 bases and J by 4 bases, 3 bases remained unmatched. The CDR3 DNA reads as TGTGCCAGCAGCCGTAGCGGGAGCACCGGGGAGCTGTTTTTT. It encodes CASSRSGSTGELFF.

This clonotype appeared a single time. The chain is built from TRBV20-1 and TRBJ2-1; 8 nucleotides agree with TRBD2. Per germline, CDR1 DFQATT and CDR2 SNEGSKA (reference sequence). Trimming took 7 bases from V and 5 from J; bases not matched to a gene: 13. CDR3 length: 15 amino acids. Written as DNA, the CDR3 is TGCAGTGGAGGGTTAGCGGGATGGATAAACAATGAGCAGTTCTTC. It encodes CSGGLAGWINNEQFF.

Remarks on this clonotype: The germline gene is not matched at one end of the junction; a read error may be the cause. The chain links TRBV10-3 to TRBJ1-4, with unresolved D. The germline V gene encodes CDR1 ENHRY and CDR2 SYGVKD. This CDR3 region has 14 residues. In DNA, the CDR3 is TGTGCCAGCAGTCAGATCGACCCCGGCGGGAAACTGTTTTTT. It encodes CASSQIDPGGKLFF.

At least ten counts were recorded for this clonotype. The V and J genes are TRBV10-3 and TRBJ1-5; TRBD1 is a possible D gene (5 bases). This CDR3 is built from 14 residues. Trimming removed 2 bases at V and 5 bases at J, with 10 bases between. Germline assignment: CDR1 ENHRY and CDR2 SYGVKD. In DNA form, the CDR3 reads TGTGCCATCAGTGAGGCGGGGGGAGATCAGCCCCAGCATTTT. Translated, it gives CAISEAGGDQPQHF.

This clonotype was counted a few times. The chain couples TRBV5-1 to TRBJ2-4; no firm D call. Per the germline V gene, CDR1 is SGHRS and CDR2 is YFSETQ. The length of the CDR3 is 15 residues. Trimming took 0 bases from V and 9 from J, leaving 16 bases between them. CDR3 in amino acids: CASSLEGRPEAIQYF. The CDR3 DNA is TGCGCCAGCAGCTTGGAAGGTCGTCCAGAGGCCATTCAGTACTTC.

For this clonotype: The CDR3 end shows no conserved phenylalanine or tryptophan, and so a read error is likely. This chain uses TRBV16 with TRBJ1-4; 8 nucleotides match TRBD1. The germline gives CDR1 KGHSY, CDR2 FQNENV. The CDR3 loop spans 12 amino acids. This CDR3 reads CAGSRDRGKLFS. The CDR3 nucleotides read TGTGCCGGCAGCCGCGACAGGGGAAAACTGTTTTCT.

Worth noting for this clonotype: A much larger clone differs from this one at a single base, so this may be a read error. This rearrangement joins TRBV30 to TRBJ2-2, with unresolved D. V dropped 3 bases and J dropped 6 bases, with 11 bases sitting between them. The germline gives CDR1 GTSNPN, CDR2 SVGIG (reference sequence). This CDR3 has 13 amino acids. CDR3 protein: CAWSSRRAGELFF. The CDR3 DNA sequence: TGTGCCTGGAGCAGCAGGCGAGCCGGGGAGCTGTTTTTT.

This clonotype has only a few counts. The V call is TRBV6-2 or TRBV6-3, the J call TRBJ2-2; 9 bases fit TRBD1. Looked up from germline, CDR1 is MNHEY and CDR2 is SVGEGT. This CDR3 spans 14 amino acids. V dropped 5 bases and J dropped 7; count of bases not matched to a gene: 5. The CDR3 DNA reads TGTGCCAGCAGTCCCAGGACAGGGGACGGGGAGCTGTTTTTT. This codes for CASSPRTGDGELFF.

In this sample, this clonotype turned up a few times. J is TRBJ2-1 and V is TRBV6-4, with 8 bases that match TRBD1. The CDR3 contains 15 residues. The V gene's germline CDR1 is MRHNA and CDR2 SNTAGT. J was trimmed by 7 bases and V by 6 bases; bases with no gene match: 11. CDR3 nucleotides: TGTGCCAGCAGGAGTCCGAGACAGGGGTTAAATGAGCAGTTCTTC. Translated, it gives CASRSPRQGLNEQFF.

Many counts were recorded for this clonotype. This chain uses TRBV12-3 or TRBV12-4 with TRBJ1-5; the D gene is possibly TRBD1 (5 bases). This CDR3 is built from 14 residues. V lost 2 bases, J lost 2 bases, and 7 bases lay in between. The CDR3 reads CASSLQGGNQPQHF. Written as DNA, the CDR3 is TGTGCCAGCAGTTTACAGGGTGGCAATCAGCCCCAGCATTTT.

There are many counts of this clonotype. The V and J genes are TRBV12-3 or TRBV12-4 and TRBJ2-7; no firm D call. Trimming pared 5 bases from V and 5 bases from J, leaving 7 bases between. This CDR3 has 11 residues. The CDR3 spells CASSLRNEQYF. CDR3 in DNA: TGTGCCAGCAGTCTCCGAAACGAGCAGTACTTC.

This clonotype was seen repeatedly, ten times or more. J is TRBJ2-3 and V is TRBV20-1; 10 bases align to TRBD1. V shed 4 bases and J 5 bases; nucleotides not matched to a gene: 9. CDR3 length: 15 amino acids. The germline V gene has CDR1 DFQATT and CDR2 SNEGSKA (reference sequence). CDR3 nucleotide sequence: TGCAGTGCTACGAATAGACAGGGGGCGAAAGATACGCAGTATTTT. This translates into CSATNRQGAKDTQYF.

The chain employs TRBV6-2 or TRBV6-3 and TRBJ2-3; 9 nucleotides align to TRBD2. This CDR3 comprises 11 residues. V gave up 8 bases and J gave up 11 bases; unmatched junction bases: 5. Per the germline V gene, CDR1 is MNHEY and CDR2 is SVGEGT. Written as DNA, the CDR3 is TGTGCCAGCGTAGCGGGAGTCGAGCAGTATTTT. Translated, it gives CASVAGVEQYF.

The chain is built from TRBV20-1 and TRBJ2-2, with TRBD2 matching over 7 bases. The DNA end is more similar to TRBJ2-3, so the J call may be wrong. The germline V gene has CDR1 DFQATT and CDR2 SNEGSKA (reference sequence). This CDR3 has 14 amino acids. CDR3 DNA: TGCAGTGCTCGACGGGTCGGGAGGTCAGCTACGCAGTATTTT. Residues: CSARRVGRSATQYF.

The V and J genes are TRBV20-1 and TRBJ2-7, with 9 bases lining up with TRBD2. This CDR3 contains 17 residues. CDR1 is DFQATT and CDR2 is SNEGSKA in the germline V gene (reference sequence). J gave up 3 bases and V 3 bases, and 15 bases lay outside the gene matches. The DNA of the CDR3 is TGCAGTGCTAGTGGCGGGAGGGGACGTACCTCCCTCTACGAGCAGTACTTC. It yields the protein CSASGGRGRTSLYEQYF.

This clonotype was detected many times. V is TRBV19 and J is TRBJ2-1; 8 bases fit TRBD1. V lost 2 bases, J lost 6 bases, and 12 bases stayed unmatched. The V gene's germline CDR1 is LNHDA and CDR2 SQIVND (reference sequence). This CDR3 has 17 residues. CDR3 nucleotides: TGTGCCAGTAGTATAATCGGGGGAGGCCAGGGGGCCAATGAGCAGTTCTTC. Translating gives CASSIIGGGQGANEQFF.

This clonotype has ten or more counts. V usage is TRBV11-3 and J usage is TRBJ2-3, with no clear D. Germline CDR1 reads SGHNT; CDR2 reads YENEEA. The CDR3 is made up of 13 amino acids. The V end lost 1 base, the J end lost 6 bases, and 8 bases lay between the germline ends. Written as DNA, the CDR3 is TGTGCCAGCAGCTTAGTTCAATGGGATACGCAGTATTTT. This gives the protein CASSLVQWDTQYF.

This clonotype was seen ten or more times. The V gene is TRBV19, the J gene TRBJ1-4; weak D call: TRBD1 (6 bases). The CDR3 spans 14 residues. Germline V CDR1 and CDR2: LNHDA, SQIVND (reference sequence). V was pared by 5 bases and J by 3 bases, with 10 bases between. CDR3 amino acids: CASSPTGPNEKLFF. The CDR3 DNA sequence: TGTGCCAGTAGTCCAACAGGGCCTAATGAAAAACTGTTTTTT. The whole variable domain, remainder taken from reference TRBV19 and TRBJ1-4, is DGGITQSPKYLFRKEGQNVTLSCEQNLNHDAMYWYRQDPGQGLRLIYYSQIVNDFQKGDIAEGYSVSREKKESFPLTVTSAQKNPTAFYLCASSPTGPNEKLFFGSGTQLSVL.

The chain joins TRBV18 to TRBJ2-2; D might be TRBD2 (6 bases). The germline V gene encodes CDR1 KGHSH and CDR2 LQKENI. With 4 bases removed from V and 6 bases from J, the gap between germline ends came to 12 bases. This CDR3 is built from 14 residues. Here the CDR3 DNA reads TGTGCCAGCTCACTGGCTAGCGAAGCCGGGGAGCTGTTTTTT. Amino acid sequence: CASSLASEAGELFF.

This clonotype was counted ten times or more. The rearrangement links TRBV7-8 to TRBJ2-3; 10 bases map to TRBD2. From germline, CDR1 is SGHVS and CDR2 FQNEAQ. The CDR3 covers 18 residues. V was pared by 1 base and J by 4 bases, with 11 bases of the junction left unmatched. CDR3 coding DNA: TGTGCCAGCAGCTTAGTGGCCCCCTTAGCGGGAGGATCAGATACGCAGTATTTT. Protein product: CASSLVAPLAGGSDTQYF.

This clonotype has ten or more counts. V and J are TRBV4-3 and TRBJ2-3; D remains ambiguous. Deletions cut 4 bases from V and 0 bases from J, with 11 bases between. This CDR3 region has 15 residues. CDR1 is LGHNA and CDR2 is YSLEER in the germline V gene. The CDR3, as DNA: TGCGCCAGCAGCCGACTCATGACTAGCACAGATACGCAGTATTTT. It specifies CASSRLMTSTDTQYF.